This TCR beta chain was recovered during a study of identical twins. Study findings and constraints: The study found weaker excess twin sharing in beta out-of-frame sequences. Abundant beta clonotypes from cord blood bore fewer insertions; memory repertoires lacked this pattern. Out-of-frame sharing of TCR alpha in monozygotic twins was underestimated by models.

MiXCR, applied by TCRdb to the 5' RACE reads, yields one record per CDR3 protein. This sample carries about 920,000 distinct CDR3 sequences, over 9% of them seen once, and the ten largest clones take 1.5% to 2%. Concerning this clonotype itself: The antigen is not known.

CDR1 and CDR2 (germline): SGHRS, YFSETQ. Trimming at V came to 9 bases and at J to 6 bases, leaving 9 bases not matched to a gene. There are 13 residues in the CDR3. The same data also went into a second study, on yellow fever vaccine responses in identical twins. That investigation notes: Vaccine T cell responses of twins reportedly seemed partly convergent and partly personalized.

This rearrangement joins TRBV5-1 to TRBJ2-1; the match to TRBD1 covers 7 bases. The sample taken for sequencing was PBMCs. The clonotype comes from a woman aged 18-35 years in good health. The CDR3 coding sequence is TGCGCCACTTCACCCGACAGGGTCAATGAGCAGTTCTTC. The encoded protein is CATSPDRVNEQFF.